Here is one T cell receptor (beta chain) with its context. Its target antigen remains unknown. Base qualities are not provided; no much larger clone lies one nucleotide away. These data come from a study of CD8+ T cells in alopecia areata listed by TCRdb under 2018. As for the study more broadly: The treated patients, all with moderate-to-severe alopecia areata, were enrolled in an open-label pilot trial of oral tofacitinib given at 5 to 10 mg twice daily. Patients stayed on tofacitinib for 6 to 18 months and then had 6 months of follow-up off drug so that delayed response and recurrence could be assessed. The SALT score, which quantifies the percentage of affected scalp surface area, was used to measure disease severity in treated patients. The study used high-throughput TCRbeta sequencing to examine T cell clonal expansion in alopecia areata, in both the C3H/HeJ mouse model and human patients. Scalp tissue and sorted CD4+ and CD8+ peripheral blood T cells from patchy and totalis/universalis alopecia areata patients and from healthy controls were covered by human TCRbeta sequencing. Tofacitinib-treated patients had biopsies at baseline and at 4 and 24 weeks of treatment, with a later scalp biopsy in several patients. Clonality in the scalp was compared among normal scalp (n=4), patchy alopecia areata scalp (n=8), and alopecia totalis/universalis scalp (n=8). RNA was extracted with the PAXgene miRNA kit for fixed scalp, the miRNeasy kit for PBMCs, and the RNeasy kit for mouse skin. immunoSEQ multiplex PCR using 35 Vbeta forward primers and 13 Jbeta reverse primers was used to amplify TCRbeta CDR3 regions.

Libraries were made using the immunoSEQ multiplex PCR assay. RNA was extracted from all samples and reverse transcribed into cDNA, which served as template for TCR sequencing. SuperScript III was used for first-strand cDNA synthesis, primed with a 2:1 mix of oligo-dT and random hexamers. A synthetic immune receptor repertoire was used to measure amplification bias, and any remaining bias was corrected computationally. In the authors' own workflow: Raw reads were preprocessed to remove errors, and CDR3 was defined by IMGT conventions from the conserved cysteine to phenylalanine. To get clonality, Shannon entropy was normalized by log2 of the number of productive unique TCRs and the result was subtracted from 1. Whether each scalp clone was CD4 or CD8 was inferred by checking scalp TCRbeta sequences against the CD4 and CD8 repertoires from sorted blood. TCRdb's version of the immuneACCESS table is confined to in-frame rearrangements and falls short of the full clone set. An unresolved V gene accounts for under half of the shortfall where checked; the remainder is of unknown origin. V, J and clone size derive from that table, while D and trimming were established from the DNA sequence. The sample table contains over 100,000 clones; only one count was recorded for more than 40% of them. The ten most abundant clones make up around 0.46% of the sample.

The time point label corresponds to: about 4 weeks on oral tofacitinib. This specimen's treatment or condition label, per the study, means: oral pan-JAK inhibitor, 5-10 mg twice daily. Lesional scalp punch biopsies and peripheral blood were obtained from alopecia areata patients. PBMCs were separated by density centrifugation and stained for CD3, CD4 and CD8, after which CD4+ and CD8+ T cells were sorted on a FACSAria. The paper as a whole reports these results and caveats: Unlike mouse skin, where gammadelta T cells dominate, normal human skin contains resident alphabeta T cells that get sequenced too, which complicates analysis of the scalp TCR repertoire. Compared with normal scalp, lesional scalp, particularly in alopecia totalis/universalis, had higher clonality and more expanded CD8+ clones, which suggests antigenic drive. Many expanded lesional clones were found to persist in scalp and blood during tofacitinib treatment, and relapse after treatment cessation may be partly explained by this persistence. Shared TCR sequences between patients were less evident than in mice, which may be partly attributable to HLA diversity in the patient population. Because the treated cohort was small and had just a single nonresponder, larger studies are needed to establish links between baseline CD8+ expansion and response. Tofacitinib significantly decreased scalp clonality and the number of expanded CD8+ clones among the top 100 scalp clones.

Deletion took 6 bases off V and 1 base off J, with a span of 24 bases between the germline ends. The CDR3, from cysteine to phenylalanine, totals 19 residues. The only DNA kept is the CDR3, 57 bases in frame from the first base. As encoded in the germline V gene, CDR1 is LGHNA while CDR2 is YNFKEQ. The sequence was collected from a human donor with alopecia areata. Here the sequenced sample was CD4+ T cells sorted from blood, taken at week 4, from a patient treated with tofacitinib. The rearrangement joined TRBV4-2 to TRBJ2-2; the D gene remains uncertain. DNA sequence: TGTGCCAGCAGTCATAGGCAAAGGACCGAAGAGTGGAACACCGGGGAGCTGTTTTTT. Translated, it gives CASSHRQRTEEWNTGELFF.